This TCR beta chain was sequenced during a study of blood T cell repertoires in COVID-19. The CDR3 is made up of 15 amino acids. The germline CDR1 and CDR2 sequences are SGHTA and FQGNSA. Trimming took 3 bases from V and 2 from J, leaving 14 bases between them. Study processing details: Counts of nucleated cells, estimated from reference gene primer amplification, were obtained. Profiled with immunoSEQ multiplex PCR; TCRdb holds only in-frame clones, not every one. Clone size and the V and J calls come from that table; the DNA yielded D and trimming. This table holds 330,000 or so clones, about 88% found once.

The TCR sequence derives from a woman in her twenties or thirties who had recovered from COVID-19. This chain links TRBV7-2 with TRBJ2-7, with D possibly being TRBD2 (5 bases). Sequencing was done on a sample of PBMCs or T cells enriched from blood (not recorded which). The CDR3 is CASSLGSGNTYEQYF. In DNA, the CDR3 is TGTGCCAGCAGCTTGGGTTCCGGGAACACCTACGAGCAGTACTTC. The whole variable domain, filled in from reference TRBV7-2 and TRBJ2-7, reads GAGVSQSPSNKVTEKGKDVELRCDPISGHTALYWYRQSLGQGLEFLIYFQGNSAPDKSGLPSDRFSAERTGGSVSTLTIQRTQQEDSAVYLCASSLGSGNTYEQYFGPGTRLTVT.